This T cell receptor (beta chain) was recovered during a study of CD8+CD57+ T cells in acquired aplastic anemia. Study in general: Sorted CD4+ plus CD8+ cells gave DNA averaging approximately 2.9 ug. Study-level findings and limits: The number of CD8+ CDR3 sequences shared by patients and controls was roughly 30.

Genomic DNA templated the TCR beta VDJ and CDR3 profiling. TCRdb re-analysed the reads in MiXCR, keeping a single row per CDR3 protein. The repertoire holds fewer than 200,000 distinct CDR3 sequences, around half seen once, with more than 1% in the top ten. This clonotype was picked up many times. Its cognate antigen is unknown. The patients chosen for sequencing had shown expansion of CD8+CD57+ cells (detected by flow cytometry). J gave up 2 bases and V 3 bases, and 6 bases lay outside the gene matches. The germline gives CDR1 SGHAT, CDR2 FQNNGV. The CDR3 sequence is 16 residues long. The TCR originated in a human donor with aplastic anemia. The rearrangement joins TRBV11-2 to TRBJ2-3, with 9 nucleotides matching TRBD1. The material sequenced was sorted CD4+, CD8+, or CD8+CD57+ T cells (not recorded which) from PBMCs. CDR3 nucleotide sequence: TGTGCCAGCAGCTTGCGACAGGGGGGAGACACAGATACGCAGTATTTT. This encodes CASSLRQGGDTDTQYF.